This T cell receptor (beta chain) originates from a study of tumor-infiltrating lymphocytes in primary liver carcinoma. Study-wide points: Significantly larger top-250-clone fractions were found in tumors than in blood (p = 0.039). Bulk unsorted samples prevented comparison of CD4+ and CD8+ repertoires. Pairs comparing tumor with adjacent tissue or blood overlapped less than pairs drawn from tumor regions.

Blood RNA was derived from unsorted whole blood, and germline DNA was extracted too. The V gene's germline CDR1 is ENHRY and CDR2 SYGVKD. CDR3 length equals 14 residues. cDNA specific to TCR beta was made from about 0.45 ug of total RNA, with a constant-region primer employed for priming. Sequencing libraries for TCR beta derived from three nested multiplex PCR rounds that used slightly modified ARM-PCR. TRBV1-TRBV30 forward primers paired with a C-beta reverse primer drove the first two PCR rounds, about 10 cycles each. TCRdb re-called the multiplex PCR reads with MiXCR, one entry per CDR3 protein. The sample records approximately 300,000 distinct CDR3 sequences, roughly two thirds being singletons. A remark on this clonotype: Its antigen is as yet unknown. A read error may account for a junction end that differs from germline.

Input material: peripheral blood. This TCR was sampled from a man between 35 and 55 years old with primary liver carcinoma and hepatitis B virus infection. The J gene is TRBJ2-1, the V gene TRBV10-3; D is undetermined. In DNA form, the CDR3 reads TGTGCCATCAGTGGGGTGGGGTCCGGCGATGAGCAGTTATTC. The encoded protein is CAISGVGSGDEQLF.